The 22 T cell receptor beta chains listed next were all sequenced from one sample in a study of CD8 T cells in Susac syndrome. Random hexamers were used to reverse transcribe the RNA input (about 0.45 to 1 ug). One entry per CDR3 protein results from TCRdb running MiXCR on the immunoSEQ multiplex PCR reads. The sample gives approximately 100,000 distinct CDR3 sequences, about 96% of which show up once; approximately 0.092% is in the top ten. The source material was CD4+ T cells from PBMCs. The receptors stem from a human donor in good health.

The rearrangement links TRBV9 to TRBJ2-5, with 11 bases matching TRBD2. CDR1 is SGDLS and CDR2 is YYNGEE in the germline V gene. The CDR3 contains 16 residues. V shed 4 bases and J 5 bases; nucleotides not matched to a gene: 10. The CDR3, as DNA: TGTGCCAGCAGCTTGGGGGAACTAGCGGGAGTTGAGACCCAGTACTTC. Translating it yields CASSLGELAGVETQYF.

CDR3 in DNA: TGTGCCAGCAGAATTACGACAGGGGCGTACAACTATGGCTACACCTTC. Translation: CASRITTGAYNYGYTF. The chain carries TRBV12-3 or TRBV12-4 and TRBJ1-2, with TRBD1 matching 8 bases. J gave up 2 bases and V 6 bases, and 11 bases lay outside the gene matches. The CDR3 length is 16 residues.

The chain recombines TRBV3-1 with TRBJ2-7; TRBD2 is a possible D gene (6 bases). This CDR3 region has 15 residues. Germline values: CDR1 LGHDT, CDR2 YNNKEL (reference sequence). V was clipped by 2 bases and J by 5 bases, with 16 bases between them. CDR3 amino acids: CASSQLAGTHNEQYF. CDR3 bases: TGTGCCAGCAGCCAACTGGCCGGGACTCACAACGAGCAGTACTTC.

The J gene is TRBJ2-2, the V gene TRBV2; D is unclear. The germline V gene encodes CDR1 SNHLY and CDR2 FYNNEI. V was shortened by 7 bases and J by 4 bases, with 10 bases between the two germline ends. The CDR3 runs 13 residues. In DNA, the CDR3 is TGTGCCAGCAAGCTCTCGGGCACCGGGGAGCTGTTTTTT. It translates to CASKLSGTGELFF.

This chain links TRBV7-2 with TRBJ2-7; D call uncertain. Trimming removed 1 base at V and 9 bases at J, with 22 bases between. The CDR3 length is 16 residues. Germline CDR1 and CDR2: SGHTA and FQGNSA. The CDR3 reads CASSLEGSPRPSRQYF. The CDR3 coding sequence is TGTGCCAGCAGCTTAGAGGGCAGCCCAAGACCCTCGAGGCAGTACTTC.

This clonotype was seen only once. CDR3 in DNA: TGTGCCAGCAGCACAAGGACAGGGGGTAGAATAGATACGCAGTATTTT. Residues: CASSTRTGGRIDTQYF. J is TRBJ2-3 and V is TRBV11-2; 10 bases match TRBD1. Germline V gives CDR1 SGHAT, CDR2 FQNNGV. V gave up 5 bases and J gave up 5 bases; unmatched junction bases: 10. This CDR3 spans 16 amino acids.

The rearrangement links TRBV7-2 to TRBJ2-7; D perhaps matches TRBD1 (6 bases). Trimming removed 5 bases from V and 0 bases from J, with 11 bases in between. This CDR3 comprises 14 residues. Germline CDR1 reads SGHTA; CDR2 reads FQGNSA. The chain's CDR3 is CASSRDTLSYEQYF. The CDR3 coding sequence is TGTGCCAGCAGCCGGGACACCCTCTCCTACGAGCAGTACTTC.

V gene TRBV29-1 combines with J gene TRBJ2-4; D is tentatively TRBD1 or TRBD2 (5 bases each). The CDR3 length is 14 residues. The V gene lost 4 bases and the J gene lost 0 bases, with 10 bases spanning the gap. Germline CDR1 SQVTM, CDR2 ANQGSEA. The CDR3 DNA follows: TGCAGCGTTGTTAGGGGAGTAGCCAAAAACATTCAGTACTTC. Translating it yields CSVVRGVAKNIQYF.

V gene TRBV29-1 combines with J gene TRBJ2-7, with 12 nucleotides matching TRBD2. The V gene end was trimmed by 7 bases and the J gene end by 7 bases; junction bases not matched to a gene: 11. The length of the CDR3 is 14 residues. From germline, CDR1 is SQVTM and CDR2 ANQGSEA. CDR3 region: CSARSSGRAGEQYF. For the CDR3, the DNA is TGCAGCGCCCGTTCTAGCGGGAGGGCGGGGGAGCAGTACTTC.

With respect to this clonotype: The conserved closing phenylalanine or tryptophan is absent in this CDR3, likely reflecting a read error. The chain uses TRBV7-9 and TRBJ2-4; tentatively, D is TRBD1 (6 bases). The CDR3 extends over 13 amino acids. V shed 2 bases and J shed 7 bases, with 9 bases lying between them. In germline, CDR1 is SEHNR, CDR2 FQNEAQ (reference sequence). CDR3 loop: CASSLTGTNIQYL. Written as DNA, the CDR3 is TGTGCCAGCAGCTTAACAGGGACCAACATTCAGTACCTC.

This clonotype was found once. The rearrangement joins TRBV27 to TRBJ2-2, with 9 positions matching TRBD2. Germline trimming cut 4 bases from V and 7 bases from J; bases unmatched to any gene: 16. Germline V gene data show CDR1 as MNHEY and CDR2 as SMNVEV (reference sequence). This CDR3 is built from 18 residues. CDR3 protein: CASSSPPLAGGPIGELFF. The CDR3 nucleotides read TGTGCCAGCAGTTCCCCCCCTCTTGCGGGGGGGCCTATCGGGGAGCTGTTTTTT.

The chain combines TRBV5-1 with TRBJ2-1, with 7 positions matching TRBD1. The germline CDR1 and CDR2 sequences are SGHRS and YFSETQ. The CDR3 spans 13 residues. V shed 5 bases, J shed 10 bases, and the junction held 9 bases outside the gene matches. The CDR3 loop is CASRLSTGQEQFF. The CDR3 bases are TGCGCCAGCAGGTTATCGACGGGACAGGAGCAGTTCTTC.

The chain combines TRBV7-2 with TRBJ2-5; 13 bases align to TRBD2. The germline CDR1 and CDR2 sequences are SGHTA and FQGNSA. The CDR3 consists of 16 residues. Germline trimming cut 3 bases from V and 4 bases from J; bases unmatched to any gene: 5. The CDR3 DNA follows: TGTGCCAGCAGCTTTGGACTAGCGGGAGCCCGAGAGACCCAGTACTTC. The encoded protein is CASSFGLAGARETQYF.

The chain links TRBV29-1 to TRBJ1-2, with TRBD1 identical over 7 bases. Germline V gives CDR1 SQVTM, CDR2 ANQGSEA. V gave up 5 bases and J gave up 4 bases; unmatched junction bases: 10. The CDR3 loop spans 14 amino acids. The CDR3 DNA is TGCAGCGTTAGGGAGGGACAGCTCGGCTATGGCTACACCTTC. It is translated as CSVREGQLGYGYTF.

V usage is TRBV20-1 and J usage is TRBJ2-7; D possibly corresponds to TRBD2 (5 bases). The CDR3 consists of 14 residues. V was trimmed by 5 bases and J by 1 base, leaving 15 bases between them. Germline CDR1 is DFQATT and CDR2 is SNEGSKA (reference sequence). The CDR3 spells CSAGIRGKSYEQYF. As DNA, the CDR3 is TGCAGTGCTGGAATCCGGGGAAAATCCTACGAGCAGTACTTC.

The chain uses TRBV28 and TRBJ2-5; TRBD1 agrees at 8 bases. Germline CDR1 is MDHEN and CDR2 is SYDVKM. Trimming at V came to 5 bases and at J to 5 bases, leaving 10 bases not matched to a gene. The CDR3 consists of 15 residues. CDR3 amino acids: CASSRPGQVGETQYF. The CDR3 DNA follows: TGTGCCAGCAGTAGACCGGGACAGGTCGGTGAGACCCAGTACTTC.

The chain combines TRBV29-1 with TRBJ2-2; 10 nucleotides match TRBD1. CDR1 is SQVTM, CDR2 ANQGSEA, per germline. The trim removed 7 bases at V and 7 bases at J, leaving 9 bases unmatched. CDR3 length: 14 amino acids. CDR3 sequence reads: CSASTGGAVGELFF. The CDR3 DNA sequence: TGCAGCGCTTCGACAGGGGGCGCAGTCGGGGAGCTGTTTTTT.

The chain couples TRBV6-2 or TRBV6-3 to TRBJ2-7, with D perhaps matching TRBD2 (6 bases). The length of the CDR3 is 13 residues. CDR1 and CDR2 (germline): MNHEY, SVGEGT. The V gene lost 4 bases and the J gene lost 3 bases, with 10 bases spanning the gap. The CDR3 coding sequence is TGTGCCAGCAGTTCCCGGGACTTCTACGAGCAGTACTTC. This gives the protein CASSSRDFYEQYF.

The CDR3 nucleotides are TGTGCCAGCAGCCGAGCGGGGGGCCCTCGAGAGACCCAGTACTTC. Protein sequence: CASSRAGGPRETQYF. This chain joins TRBV3-1 and TRBJ2-5, with 9 nucleotides matching TRBD2. The V gene's germline CDR1 is LGHDT and CDR2 YNNKEL (reference sequence). Trimming at V came to 4 bases and at J to 4 bases, leaving 7 bases not matched to a gene. The CDR3 covers 15 residues.

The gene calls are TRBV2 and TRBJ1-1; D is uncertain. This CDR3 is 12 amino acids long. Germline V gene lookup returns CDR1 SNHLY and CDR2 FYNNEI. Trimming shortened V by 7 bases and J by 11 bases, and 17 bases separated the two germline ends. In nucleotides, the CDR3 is TGTGCCAGCATGCGGGCAAAAGCCGGGGCTTTCTTT. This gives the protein CASMRAKAGAFF.

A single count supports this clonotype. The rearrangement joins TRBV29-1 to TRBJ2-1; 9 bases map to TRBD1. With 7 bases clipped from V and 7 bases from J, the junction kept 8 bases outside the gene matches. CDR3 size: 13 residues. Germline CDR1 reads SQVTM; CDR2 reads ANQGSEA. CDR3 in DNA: TGCAGCGGCGTGGACAGGGGCGGTAATGAGCAGTTCTTC. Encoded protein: CSGVDRGGNEQFF.

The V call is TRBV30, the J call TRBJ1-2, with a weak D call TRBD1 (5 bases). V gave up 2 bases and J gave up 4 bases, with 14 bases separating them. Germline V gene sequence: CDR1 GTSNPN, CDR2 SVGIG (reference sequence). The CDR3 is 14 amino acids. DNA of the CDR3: TGTGCCTGGAGTCCAGGCCAGGGCGGCTATGGCTACACCTTC. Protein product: CAWSPGQGGYGYTF.